The source of this T cell receptor beta chain is a study of T cell changes during pregnancy in multiple sclerosis (dated by TCRdb to about 2019). General notes on the study: In women with multiple sclerosis, the researchers looked at how the T cell repertoire shifted as pregnancy progressed.

Concerning this clone: Which antigen it targets is not known. Per-nucleotide qualities are absent, and no much larger clonotype sits a single base away.

Receptor libraries were prepared by the immunoSEQ multiplex PCR assay. The table was pulled from immuneACCESS by TCRdb, which kept in-frame rearrangements only. Such tables lose some clones; where checked, under half of the loss comes from unresolved V genes, and the rest has no known cause. This sample is represented by about 60,000 clones; about 90% of them were singletons. Together, the top ten hold just under 0.5% of the sample. Trimming removed 0 bases from V and 7 bases from J, leaving 7 bases between the germline ends. From the germline V gene, CDR1 is SGHRS and CDR2 is YFSETQ. The CDR3 spans 13 residues, from the cysteine through the phenylalanine. The only DNA kept is the CDR3, 39 bases in frame from the first base.

The TCR was taken from a female donor in good health, enrolled as a control in a pregnancy study. The sample here was CD4+ T cells from peripheral blood mononuclear cells, taken after pregnancy. In this chain, TRBV5-1 is recombined with TRBJ2-2; TRBD2 might be the D gene, on 6 matching bases. At the DNA level, the sequence is TGCGCCAGCAGCTTGGACGGGGGCGGGGAGCTGTTTTTT. It is translated as CASSLDGGGELFF.